A single sample is the source of the 20 T cell receptor beta chains below, sequenced in a study of cytomegalovirus exposure and HLA in healthy donors. With 60 Vbeta and 13 Jbeta primers, the PCR was carried out. Clones were read by immunoSEQ multiplex PCR, and TCRdb kept only the in-frame ones, dropping some. The table records about 99,000 clones, about 78% of them present only once. The sequencing sample was made of PBMCs. The receptors stem from a man aged 40-49 years in good health and CMV-seronegative.

V is TRBV19 and J is TRBJ1-5; 8 nucleotides align to TRBD1. The CDR3 totals 15 residues. Trimming removed 3 bases from V and 2 bases from J; junction bases left unmatched: 3. Germline lookup yields CDR1 LNHDA and CDR2 SQIVND (reference sequence). The CDR3 DNA reads as TGTGCCAGTAGTATGGACAGGGAAGGCAATCAGCCCCAGCATTTT. Its protein is CASSMDREGNQPQHF.

This rearrangement joins TRBV10-1 to TRBJ2-3; TRBD2 is a possible D gene (6 bases). V lost 4 bases, J lost 5 bases, and 13 bases lay in between. Germline values: CDR1 WNHNN, CDR2 SYGVQD (reference sequence). CDR3 length: 14 amino acids. The CDR3 region is CASSGGTHLDTQYF. CDR3 nucleotide sequence: TGCGCCAGCAGTGGTGGGACTCACCTAGATACGCAGTATTTT.

The V gene is TRBV5-1, the J gene TRBJ2-1; D gene uncertain. The CDR3 totals 12 residues. V was clipped by 2 bases and J by 9 bases, with 9 bases between them. The germline gives CDR1 SGHRS, CDR2 YFSETQ. The CDR3 spells CASSFDGFEQFF. CDR3 in DNA: TGCGCCAGCAGCTTTGATGGCTTTGAGCAGTTCTTC.

The chain recombines TRBV11-2 with TRBJ2-7; perhaps TRBD1 as D (6 bases). V dropped 4 bases and J dropped 2 bases, with 15 bases sitting between them. CDR1 and CDR2 from the germline V gene are SGHAT and FQNNGV. This CDR3 has 15 residues. The DNA for the CDR3 is TGTGCCAGCAGCTCCATGACAGGAAACACCTACGAGCAGTACTTC. Translation: CASSSMTGNTYEQYF.

This clone occurred once. The V gene is TRBV5-1, the J gene TRBJ2-5, with 7 bases aligning to TRBD1. V shed 1 base, J shed 2 bases, and the junction held 5 bases outside the gene matches. This CDR3 comprises 15 residues. Germline V gene data show CDR1 as SGHRS and CDR2 as YFSETQ. In DNA form, the CDR3 reads TGCGCCAGCAGCTTGCAAGGGGGCCTACAAGAGACCCAGTACTTC. Translation: CASSLQGGLQETQYF.

The chain couples TRBV2 to TRBJ1-5; D not certain. Trimming removed 6 bases at V and 4 bases at J, with 13 bases between. CDR3 size: 14 residues. The germline V gene has CDR1 SNHLY and CDR2 FYNNEI. The CDR3 sequence is CASRENSGNQPQHF. The CDR3, as DNA: TGTGCCAGCAGGGAAAACAGTGGTAATCAGCCCCAGCATTTT. Full variable domain (outside the CDR3, taken from reference TRBV2 and TRBJ1-5): EPEVTQTPSHQVTQMGQEVILRCVPISNHLYFYWYRQILGQKVEFLVSFYNNEISEKSEIFDDQFSVERPDGSNFTLKIRSTKLEDSAMYFCASRENSGNQPQHFGDGTRLSIL.

This chain uses TRBV5-1 with TRBJ1-1; D unclear. Trimming took off 1 base at V and 4 bases at J, with 20 bases between the two ends. This CDR3 contains 17 residues. The germline V gene encodes CDR1 SGHRS and CDR2 YFSETQ. The CDR3 DNA is TGCGCCAGCAGCTTGAGCTCTAACGGCGCTGGGCGCACTGAAGCTTTCTTT. As protein: CASSLSSNGAGRTEAFF.

The chain has TRBV28 and TRBJ2-2; TRBD1 aligns across 8 bases. CDR1 is MDHEN, CDR2 SYDVKM, per germline. Trimming removed 8 bases from V and 4 bases from J; junction bases left unmatched: 9. CDR3 length: 15 residues. For the CDR3, the DNA is TGTGCCAGCGTCCGCAGGGGGCTCGGCACCGGGGAGCTGTTTTTT. The encoded protein is CASVRRGLGTGELFF. Combining the CDR3 with reference TRBV28 and TRBJ2-2 gives the whole variable domain DVKVTQSSRYLVKRTGEKVFLECVQDMDHENMFWYRQDPGLGLRLIYFSYDVKMKEKGDIPEGYSVSREKKERFSLILESASTNQTSMYLCASVRRGLGTGELFFGEGSRLTVL.

The rearrangement links TRBV6-1 to TRBJ2-7; TRBD2 matches at 9 bases. CDR3 length: 15 amino acids. Trimming took 1 base from V and 6 from J; bases not matched to a gene: 7. CDR1 is MNHNS and CDR2 is SASEGT in the germline V gene. CDR3 loop: CASSEVGLAASEQYF. CDR3 bases: TGTGCCAGCAGTGAAGTGGGACTAGCTGCGAGCGAGCAGTACTTC.

CDR3 region: CASSWGPVIGEQYF. The CDR3 DNA follows: TGTGCCAGCAGTTGGGGCCCGGTAATAGGCGAGCAGTACTTC. The rearrangement uses TRBV6-5 and TRBJ2-7; the D gene is possibly TRBD1 (5 bases). V dropped 4 bases and J dropped 6 bases, with 16 bases sitting between them. The germline V gene has CDR1 MNHEY and CDR2 SVGAGI. The CDR3 has 14 residues.

The V and J genes are TRBV19 and TRBJ2-3; no firm D call. Germline CDR1 LNHDA, CDR2 SQIVND (reference sequence). This CDR3 is 11 amino acids long. The V end lost 3 bases, the J end lost 4 bases, and 2 bases lay between the germline ends. The CDR3 bases are TGTGCCAGTAGTATCGCAGATACGCAGTATTTT. Protein product: CASSIADTQYF.

The J gene is TRBJ1-1, the V gene TRBV7-9, with D perhaps TRBD1 (6 bases). The V and J ends lost 1 base and 10 bases respectively, with 13 bases between them. The CDR3 is 13 amino acids. Germline assignment: CDR1 SEHNR and CDR2 FQNEAQ (reference sequence). CDR3 bases: TGTGCCAGCAGCTTAGGGGAACAGGGTAGAGCTTTCTTT. Translating gives CASSLGEQGRAFF. Full variable domain (outside the CDR3, taken from reference TRBV7-9 and TRBJ1-1): DTGVSQNPRHKITKRGQNVTFRCDPISEHNRLYWYRQTLGQGPEFLTYFQNEAQLEKSRLLSDRFSAERPKGSFSTLEIQRTEQGDSAMYLCASSLGEQGRAFFGQGTRLTVV.

This clone has only one observation. The genes are TRBV6-1 and TRBJ1-6, with D hard to call. CDR1 MNHNS and CDR2 SASEGT come from the germline V gene. The ends were cut back, 4 bases at V and 7 bases at J, with 14 bases in the middle. The CDR3 extends over 15 amino acids. The CDR3 DNA follows: TGTGCCAGCAGTGGGACTGCCGTGGGGAATTCACCCCTCCACTTT. Translation gives CASSGTAVGNSPLHF.

The chain is built from TRBV19 and TRBJ2-2, with D hard to call. This CDR3 contains 14 residues. V gave up 2 bases and J gave up 7 bases, with 11 bases separating them. Germline V lookup: CDR1 LNHDA, CDR2 SQIVND (reference sequence). The DNA for the CDR3 is TGTGCCAGTAGTATACAACCTAGTTACGGGGAGCTGTTTTTT. It encodes CASSIQPSYGELFF.

The rearrangement links TRBV5-1 to TRBJ2-1; 14 bases align to TRBD2. After removal of 4 bases from V and 8 bases from J, the junction contained 11 bases not matched to a gene. Looked up from germline, CDR1 is SGHRS and CDR2 is YFSETQ. The CDR3 has 17 residues. The CDR3 reads CASSMGTSGGILDEQFF. CDR3 DNA: TGCGCCAGCAGCATGGGGACTAGCGGGGGTATTCTTGATGAGCAGTTCTTC.

The chain uses TRBV5-1 and TRBJ2-2, with 9 bases fitting TRBD1. V was pared by 4 bases and J by 6 bases, with 4 bases of the junction left unmatched. Per the germline V gene, CDR1 is SGHRS and CDR2 is YFSETQ. The CDR3 contains 14 residues. CDR3 amino acids: CASSADRGAGELFF. In DNA form, the CDR3 reads TGCGCCAGCAGCGCGGACAGGGGAGCCGGGGAGCTGTTTTTT.

The chain employs TRBV6-5 and TRBJ2-7, with TRBD1 identical over 7 bases. Germline values: CDR1 MNHEY, CDR2 SVGAGI. The trim removed 6 bases at V and 4 bases at J, leaving 6 bases unmatched. This CDR3 is 13 amino acids long. Here the CDR3 reads CASRSTGVYEQYF. The CDR3 DNA is TGTGCCAGCAGGTCCACAGGGGTTTACGAGCAGTACTTC.

This chain uses TRBV28 with TRBJ1-6; TRBD1 matches 7 bases. Germline trimming cut 3 bases from V and 6 bases from J; bases unmatched to any gene: 11. In germline, CDR1 is MDHEN, CDR2 SYDVKM. The CDR3 covers 17 residues. CDR3 residues: CASSFADPTGLNSPLHF. CDR3 in DNA: TGTGCCAGCAGTTTTGCGGATCCGACAGGGCTTAATTCACCCCTCCACTTT.

The chain joins TRBV28 to TRBJ1-6, with D possibly being TRBD1 (5 bases). The CDR3 covers 16 residues. Germline V lookup: CDR1 MDHEN, CDR2 SYDVKM. V gave up 5 bases and J gave up 8 bases, with 19 bases separating them. The CDR3 sequence is CASSAPQGQYHSPLHF. The CDR3 nucleotides are TGTGCCAGCAGTGCCCCCCAGGGCCAGTACCATTCACCCCTCCACTTT.

This sequence joins TRBV20-1 and TRBJ1-1, with D uncertain. Germline CDR1 is DFQATT and CDR2 is SNEGSKA (reference sequence). CDR3 length: 11 residues. Trimming stripped 3 bases from V and 11 bases from J, with 13 bases between. In DNA form, the CDR3 reads TGCAGTGCTAGTGACCCTACGGAGGCTTTCTTT. Protein: CSASDPTEAFF.